Reported below is one TCR beta chain. What it recognizes is unknown. CDR3 length: 14 residues. The V end lost 6 bases, the J end lost 5 bases, and 16 bases lay between the germline ends. Germline CDR1 MNHEY, CDR2 SMNVEV (reference sequence). This sample is part of a study of CD4 T cells in relation to SARS-CoV-2 and coronaviruses. Findings and limits, study-wide: Pre-pandemic and post-infection samples never came from the same donor. Monoreactive clones expanded significantly more to SARS-CoV-2 than crossreactive clones did.

Naive and memory CD4+ T cells were separated from cryopreserved PBMCs. Using immunoSEQ multiplex PCR, the repertoire was profiled, and TCRdb retains in-frame clones only, with some absent. The sample yields approximately 11,000 clones, 85% to 90% seen once. The TCR was taken from an adult with COVID-19. The specimen was naive CD4+ T cells from PBMCs. The subset denotes: naive CD4+ T cells isolated by negative enrichment. V and J are TRBV27 and TRBJ2-5; no clear D gene. CDR3 DNA sequence: TGTGCCAGCAGCCCCCCCCAGCCGCGGGAGACCCAGTACTTC. It encodes CASSPPQPRETQYF.